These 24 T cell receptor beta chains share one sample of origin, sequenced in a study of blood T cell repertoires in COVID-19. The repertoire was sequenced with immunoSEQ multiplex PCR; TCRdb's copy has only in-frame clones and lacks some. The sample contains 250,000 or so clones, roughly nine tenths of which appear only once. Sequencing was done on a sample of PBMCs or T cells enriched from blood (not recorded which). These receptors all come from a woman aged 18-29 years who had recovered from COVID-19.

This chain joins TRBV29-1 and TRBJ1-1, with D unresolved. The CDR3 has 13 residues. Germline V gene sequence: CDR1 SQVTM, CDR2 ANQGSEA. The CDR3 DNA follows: TGCAGTGGAAAAGAGGGTTTTGGCACTGAAGCTTTCTTT. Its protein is CSGKEGFGTEAFF.

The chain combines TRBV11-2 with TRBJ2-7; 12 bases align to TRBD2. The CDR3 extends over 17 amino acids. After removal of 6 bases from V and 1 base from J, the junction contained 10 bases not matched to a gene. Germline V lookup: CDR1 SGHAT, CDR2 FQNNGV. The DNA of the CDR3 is TGTGCCAGCAGTAGGGGTACTAGCGGGAGGCCTTCCTACGAGCAGTACTTC. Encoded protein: CASSRGTSGRPSYEQYF.

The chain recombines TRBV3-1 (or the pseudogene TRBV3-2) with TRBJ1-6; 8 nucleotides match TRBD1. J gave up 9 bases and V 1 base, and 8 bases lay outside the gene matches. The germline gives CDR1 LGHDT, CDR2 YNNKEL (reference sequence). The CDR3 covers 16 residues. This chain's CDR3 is CASSQVTGAGGSPLHF. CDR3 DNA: TGTGCCAGCAGCCAAGTGACAGGGGCCGGCGGTTCACCCCTCCACTTT.

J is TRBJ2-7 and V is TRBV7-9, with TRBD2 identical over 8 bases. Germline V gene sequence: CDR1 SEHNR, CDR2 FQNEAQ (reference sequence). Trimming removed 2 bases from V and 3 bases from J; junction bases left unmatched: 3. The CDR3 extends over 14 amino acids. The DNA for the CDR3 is TGTGCCAGCAGCTTACGGGAGGGAGTCTACGAGCAGTACTTC. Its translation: CASSLREGVYEQYF.

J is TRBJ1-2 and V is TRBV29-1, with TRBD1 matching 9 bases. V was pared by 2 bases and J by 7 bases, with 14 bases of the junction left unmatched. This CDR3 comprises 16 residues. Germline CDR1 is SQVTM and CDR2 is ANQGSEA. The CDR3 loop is CSVELYPRGQGGGYTF. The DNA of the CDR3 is TGCAGCGTTGAACTCTATCCCCGGGGACAGGGAGGTGGCTACACCTTC.

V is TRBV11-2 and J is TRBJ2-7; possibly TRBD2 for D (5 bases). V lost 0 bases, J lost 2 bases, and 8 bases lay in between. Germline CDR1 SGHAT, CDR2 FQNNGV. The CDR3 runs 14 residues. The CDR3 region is CASSLDHGTYEQYF. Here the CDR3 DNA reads TGTGCCAGCAGCTTAGATCACGGGACCTACGAGCAGTACTTC. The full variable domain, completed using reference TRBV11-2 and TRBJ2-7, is EAGVAQSPRYKIIEKRQSVAFWCNPISGHATLYWYQQILGQGPKLLIQFQNNGVVDDSQLPKDRFSAERLKGVDSTLKIQPAKLEDSAVYLCASSLDHGTYEQYFGPGTRLTVT.

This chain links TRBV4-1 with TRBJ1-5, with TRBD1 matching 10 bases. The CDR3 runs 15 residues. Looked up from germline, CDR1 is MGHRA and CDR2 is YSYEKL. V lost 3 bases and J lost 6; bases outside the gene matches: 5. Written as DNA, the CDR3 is TGCGCCAGCAGCCAGGACAGGGGGACGGGTCAGCCCCAGCATTTT. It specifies CASSQDRGTGQPQHF.

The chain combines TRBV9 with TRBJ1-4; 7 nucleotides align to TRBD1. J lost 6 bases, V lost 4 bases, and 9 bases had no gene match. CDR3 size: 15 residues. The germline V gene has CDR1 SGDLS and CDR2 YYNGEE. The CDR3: CASSPGDSGHEKLFF. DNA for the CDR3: TGTGCCAGCAGCCCAGGGGACAGTGGACATGAAAAACTGTTTTTT.

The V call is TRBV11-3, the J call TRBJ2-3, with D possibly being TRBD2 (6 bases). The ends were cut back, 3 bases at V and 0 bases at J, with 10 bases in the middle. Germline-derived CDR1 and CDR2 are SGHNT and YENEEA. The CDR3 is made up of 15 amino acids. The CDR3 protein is CASSFSGDSTDTQYF. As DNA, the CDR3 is TGTGCCAGCAGCTTCTCGGGGGATAGCACAGATACGCAGTATTTT.

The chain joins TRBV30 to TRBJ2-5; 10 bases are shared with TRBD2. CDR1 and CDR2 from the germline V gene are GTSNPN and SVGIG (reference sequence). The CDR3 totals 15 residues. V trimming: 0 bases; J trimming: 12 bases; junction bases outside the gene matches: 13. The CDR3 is CAWSVRPSGGQTKYF. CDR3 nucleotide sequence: TGTGCCTGGAGTGTACGGCCTAGCGGGGGACAAACCAAGTACTTC. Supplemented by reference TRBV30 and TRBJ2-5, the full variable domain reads SQTIHQWPATLVQPVGSPLSLECTVEGTSNPNLYWYRQAAGRGLQLLFYSVGIGQISSEVPQNLSASRPQDRQFILSSKKLLLSDSGFYLCAWSVRPSGGQTKYFGPGTRLLVL.

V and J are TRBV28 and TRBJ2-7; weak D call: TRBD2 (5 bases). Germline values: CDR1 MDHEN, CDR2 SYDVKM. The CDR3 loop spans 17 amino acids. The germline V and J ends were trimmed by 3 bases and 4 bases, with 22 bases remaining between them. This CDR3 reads CASSLDSEHLEFYEQYF. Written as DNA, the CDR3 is TGTGCCAGCAGTTTGGATAGCGAGCACTTGGAATTTTACGAGCAGTACTTC.

The CDR3 sequence is CASSRSGWNTEAFF. CDR3 DNA sequence: TGTGCCAGCAGCCGATCCGGTTGGAACACTGAAGCTTTCTTT. The chain combines TRBV5-5 with TRBJ1-1, with D hard to call. CDR1 and CDR2 (germline): SGHKS, YYEKEE (reference sequence). The CDR3 runs to 14 residues. Trimming took 4 bases from V and 1 from J, leaving 11 bases between them.

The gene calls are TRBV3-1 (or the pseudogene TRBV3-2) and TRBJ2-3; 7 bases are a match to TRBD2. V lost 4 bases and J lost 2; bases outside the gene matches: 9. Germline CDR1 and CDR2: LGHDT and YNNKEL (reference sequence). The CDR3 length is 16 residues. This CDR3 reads CASSLQGRELTDTQYF. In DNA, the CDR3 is TGTGCCAGCAGCCTTCAAGGGCGGGAGCTCACAGATACGCAGTATTTT.

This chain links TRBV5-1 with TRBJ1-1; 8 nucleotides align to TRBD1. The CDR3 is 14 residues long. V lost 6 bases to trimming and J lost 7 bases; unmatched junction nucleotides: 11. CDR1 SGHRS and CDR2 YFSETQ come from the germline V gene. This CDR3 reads CASNVEDREHEAFF. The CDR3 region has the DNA TGCGCCAGCAACGTCGAGGACAGGGAACATGAAGCTTTCTTT.

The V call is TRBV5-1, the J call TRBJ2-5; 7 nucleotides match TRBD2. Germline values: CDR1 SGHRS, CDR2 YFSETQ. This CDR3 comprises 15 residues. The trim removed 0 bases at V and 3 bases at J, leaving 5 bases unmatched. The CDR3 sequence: CASSLARLAEETQYF. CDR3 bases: TGCGCCAGCAGCTTGGCCCGGCTAGCGGAAGAGACCCAGTACTTC.

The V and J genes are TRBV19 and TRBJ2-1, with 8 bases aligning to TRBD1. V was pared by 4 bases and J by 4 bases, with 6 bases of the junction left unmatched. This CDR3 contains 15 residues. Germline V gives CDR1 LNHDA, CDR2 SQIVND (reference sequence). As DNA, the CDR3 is TGTGCCAGTAGTACCGACAGGGGCCCTTACAATGAGCAGTTCTTC. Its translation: CASSTDRGPYNEQFF.

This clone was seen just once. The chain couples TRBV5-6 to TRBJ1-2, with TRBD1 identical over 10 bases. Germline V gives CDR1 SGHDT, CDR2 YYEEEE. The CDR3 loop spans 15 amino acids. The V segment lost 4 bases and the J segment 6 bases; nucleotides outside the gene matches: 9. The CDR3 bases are TGTGCCAGCAGCCCCGGGACAGGGGATTACCATGGCTACACCTTC. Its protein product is CASSPGTGDYHGYTF.

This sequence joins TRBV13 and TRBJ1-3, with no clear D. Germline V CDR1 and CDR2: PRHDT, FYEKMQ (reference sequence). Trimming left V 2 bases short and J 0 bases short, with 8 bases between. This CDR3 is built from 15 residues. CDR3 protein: CASSLRPSSGNTIYF. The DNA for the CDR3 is TGTGCCAGCAGCTTACGTCCCAGCTCTGGAAACACCATATATTTT.

The CDR3, as DNA: TGTGCCAGCAGCACCCAGATGAACACTGAAGCTTTCTTT. Translating gives CASSTQMNTEAFF. The chain has TRBV5-5 and TRBJ1-1, with unresolved D. The V gene's germline CDR1 is SGHKS and CDR2 YYEKEE (reference sequence). The CDR3 sequence is 13 residues long. Trimming shortened V by 4 bases and J by 0 bases, and 7 bases separated the two germline ends. Looking up the rest from reference TRBV5-5 and TRBJ1-1 gives the full variable domain: DAGVTQSPTHLIKTRGQQVTLRCSPISGHKSVSWYQQVLGQGPQFIFQYYEKEERGRGNFPDRFSARQFPNYSSELNVNALLLGDSALYLCASSTQMNTEAFFGQGTRLTVV.

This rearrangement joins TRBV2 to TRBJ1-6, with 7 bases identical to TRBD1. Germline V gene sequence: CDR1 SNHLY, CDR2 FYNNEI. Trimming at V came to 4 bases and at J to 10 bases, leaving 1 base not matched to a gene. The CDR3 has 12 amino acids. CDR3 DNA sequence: TGTGCCAGCAGTGGACAGGGCTCACCCCTCCACTTT. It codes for CASSGQGSPLHF. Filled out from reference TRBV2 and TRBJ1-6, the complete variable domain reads EPEVTQTPSHQVTQMGQEVILRCVPISNHLYFYWYRQILGQKVEFLVSFYNNEISEKSEIFDDQFSVERPDGSNFTLKIRSTKLEDSAMYFCASSGQGSPLHFGNGTRLTVT.

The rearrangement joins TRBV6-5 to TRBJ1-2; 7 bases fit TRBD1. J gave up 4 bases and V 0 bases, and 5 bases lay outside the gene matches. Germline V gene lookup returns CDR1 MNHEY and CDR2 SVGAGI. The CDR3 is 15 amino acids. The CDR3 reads CASSYSSGTVYGYTF. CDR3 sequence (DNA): TGTGCCAGCAGTTACTCGAGTGGGACAGTCTATGGCTACACCTTC.

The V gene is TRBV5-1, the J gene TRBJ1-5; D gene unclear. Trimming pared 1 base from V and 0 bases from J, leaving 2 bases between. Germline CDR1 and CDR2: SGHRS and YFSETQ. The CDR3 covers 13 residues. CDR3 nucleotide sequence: TGCGCCAGCAGCTTGTATAGCAATCAGCCCCAGCATTTT. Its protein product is CASSLYSNQPQHF.

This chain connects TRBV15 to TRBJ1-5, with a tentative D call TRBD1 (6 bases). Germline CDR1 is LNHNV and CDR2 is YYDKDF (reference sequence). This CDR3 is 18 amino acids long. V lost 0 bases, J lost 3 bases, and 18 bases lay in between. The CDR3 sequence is CATSRDLIVGQNNQPQHF. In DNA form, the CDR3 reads TGTGCCACCAGCAGAGATCTAATTGTAGGACAGAACAATCAGCCCCAGCATTTT.

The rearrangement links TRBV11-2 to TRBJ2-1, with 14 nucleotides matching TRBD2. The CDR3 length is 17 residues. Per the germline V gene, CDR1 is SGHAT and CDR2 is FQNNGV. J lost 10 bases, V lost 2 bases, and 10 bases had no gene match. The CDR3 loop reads CASSLRDPGLAGEEQFF. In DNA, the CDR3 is TGTGCCAGCAGCTTAAGGGACCCGGGACTAGCGGGGGAGGAGCAGTTCTTC.